This is a list of T cell receptor beta chains from one sample in a study of regulatory T cells in long-lasting Graves disease. TCRdb re-analysed the multiplex PCR reads in MiXCR, keeping a single row per CDR3 protein. The repertoire consists of 400,000 to 450,000 distinct CDR3 sequences, with 20% to 25% occurring once and the leading ten covering about a quarter. The sequenced sample was peripheral blood mononuclear cells (PBMCs), obtained when the disease was refractory, from a patient treated with antithyroid drugs. Source of these receptors: a female donor with Graves disease. The CDR3 runs from the conserved cysteine through the conserved F or W. The D gene is left open where the match is weak. Not every row has a clone size; where given, it reads once, few, many or a size class.

-	TRBV7-2	15	TRBD2	TRBJ2-7	CASSGFGRAYREQYF	TGTGCCAGCAGCGGTTTCGGGAGGGCCTATCGCGAGCAGTACTTC
few	TRBV28	18	TRBD1	TRBJ1-6	CASSSRDRGFVGNSPLHF	TGTGCCAGCAGTTCCCGGGACAGGGGGTTTGTTGGTAATTCACCCCTCCACTTT
many	TRBV28	17	-	TRBJ2-5	CASSLGASFSGEETQYF	TGTGCCAGCAGCCTGGGTGCCTCCTTCTCAGGGGAAGAGACCCAGTACTTC
-	TRBV7-3	16	TRBD1	TRBJ1-6	CASSDLGQGSGSPLHF	TGTGCCAGCAGCGACCTCGGACAGGGGTCGGGATCACCCCTCCACTTT
-	TRBV9	15	-	TRBJ2-5	CASSEGGGTQETQYF	TGTGCCAGCAGCGAGGGCGGCGGGACCCAAGAGACCCAGTACTTC
-	TRBV12-3/TRBV12-4	15	-	TRBJ1-5	CASSDKGDGNQPQHF	TGTGCCAGCAGTGATAAGGGGGACGGCAATCAGCCCCAGCATTTT
-	TRBV6-1	11	-	TRBJ1-6	CASSPGVSLHF	TGTGCCAGCAGTCCGGGGGTTTCCCTCCACTTT
few	TRBV7-3	13	-	TRBJ1-1	CASSAHLGSEAFF	TGTGCCAGCAGCGCTCATTTGGGGTCTGAAGCTTTCTTT
once	TRBV2	21	-	TRBJ2-5	CASSGQGSENIQYFGAGTQYF	-
many	TRBV28	17	TRBD1	TRBJ2-2	CASSTKLRQGTYGELFF	TGTGCCAGCAGTACCAAACTAAGACAGGGTACCTACGGGGAGCTGTTTTTT
few	TRBV20-1	15	TRBD1	TRBJ1-2	CSASLTGGSNYGYTF	TGCAGCGCTAGCCTGACAGGGGGCTCTAACTATGGCTACACCTTC
many	TRBV12-3/TRBV12-4	12	-	TRBJ1-2	CASQRGDYGYTF	TGTGCCAGCCAGCGGGGAGACTATGGCTACACCTTC
many	TRBV12-3/TRBV12-4	13	-	TRBJ1-6	CASREKTNSPLHF	TGTGCCAGCAGGGAAAAAACGAATTCACCCCTCCACTTT
-	TRBV30	13	-	TRBJ1-5	CAWRGGRGQPQHF	TGTGCCTGGAGAGGGGGGCGCGGTCAGCCCCAGCATTTT
-	TRBV7-9	15	-	TRBJ1-2	CASSPLSGTSYGYTF	TGTGCCAGCAGCCCCCTATCGGGGACTTCCTATGGCTACACCTTC
-	TRBV12-5	16	-	TRBJ2-1	CASGAPGRSSYNEQFF	TGTGCTAGTGGGGCTCCAGGGAGGAGCTCCTACAATGAGCAGTTCTTC